This T cell receptor beta chain came from a study of T cell changes during pregnancy in multiple sclerosis. Germline V gene sequence: CDR1 MNHEY, CDR2 SMNVEV (reference sequence). Trimming left V 5 bases short and J 4 bases short, with 14 bases between. CDR3 size: 14 residues. Profiled with immunoSEQ multiplex PCR; TCRdb holds only in-frame clones, not every one. The sample includes about 80,000 clones, under 95% seen only once; the top ten take approximately 2.8%. The chain has TRBV27 and TRBJ1-2, with D perhaps TRBD1 (6 bases). The sequencing used peripheral blood, collected after pregnancy. The TCR sequence derives from a female donor in good health, enrolled as a control in a pregnancy study. In DNA form, the CDR3 reads TGTGCCAGCAGTCTCAAAGGGGGACCCTATGGCTACACCTTC. Encoded protein: CASSLKGGPYGYTF.